Sequencing of this TCR beta chain was carried out in a study of blood T cell repertoires in COVID-19. Overall study: There were acute and convalescent COVID-19 samples, and they came from the United States, Italy and Spain. T cells, B-cell-depleted T cells, or PBMCs supplied cDNA or gDNA.

Researchers sorted participants into cohorts using their self-reported clinical history. This clone was observed a handful of times. Germline V gene lookup returns CDR1 MNHEY and CDR2 SMNVEV (reference sequence). The V gene end was trimmed by 7 bases and the J gene end by 7 bases; junction bases not matched to a gene: 15. The CDR3 has 16 residues. Original processing notes: Amplification from reference gene primers served as the basis for estimated nucleated cell counts. Sequencing was performed with immunoSEQ multiplex PCR; in TCRdb, only in-frame clones are kept and a portion is missing. V and J calls and clone size are given by that table; D and trimming were obtained from the DNA. Here the sample spans a few hundred thousand clones, roughly 87% being singletons.

The chain uses TRBV27 and TRBJ2-2, with 7 bases fitting TRBD1. Sequencing was carried out using PBMCs or T cells enriched from blood (not recorded which). This TCR was recovered from a man aged 18 to 30 with acute COVID-19. This CDR3 reads CASTSPSTGFGGELFF. The CDR3 DNA reads as TGTGCCAGCACCTCCCCGTCGACAGGGTTTGGCGGGGAGCTGTTTTTT.